The 20 T cell receptor beta chains reported below all come from one sample, sequenced in a study of CD8+CD57+ T cells in acquired aplastic anemia. TCR beta VDJ and CDR3 profiling used genomic DNA as template. TCRdb analysed the reads with MiXCR anew, one entry per CDR3 protein. Counted here are about 210,000 distinct CDR3 sequences, 34% occurring once; the ten biggest clones make up around 1.1%. Sequenced material: sorted CD4+, CD8+, or CD8+CD57+ T cells (not recorded which) from PBMCs. These receptors all stem from a human donor in good health, serving as a control.

V is TRBV25-1 and J is TRBJ1-6, with 9 bases matching TRBD1. Trimming removed 5 bases from V and 6 bases from J; junction bases left unmatched: 2. Germline CDR1 is MGHDK and CDR2 is SYGVNS. This CDR3 comprises 14 residues. In DNA form, the CDR3 reads TGTGCCAGCAGTCCGGGACAGGGTAATTCACCCCTCCACTTT. This encodes CASSPGQGNSPLHF.

The genes are TRBV20-1 and TRBJ2-5; TRBD1 aligns across 8 bases. Per germline, CDR1 DFQATT and CDR2 SNEGSKA (reference sequence). The V and J ends lost 5 bases and 4 bases, in that order; junction bases with no gene match: 9. This CDR3 is built from 14 residues. The CDR3 reads CSAVNTGGRETQYF. The CDR3 coding sequence is TGCAGTGCTGTTAATACAGGGGGGCGAGAGACCCAGTACTTC.

The V and J genes are TRBV6-1 and TRBJ1-5; D possibly corresponds to TRBD1 (5 bases). CDR1 and CDR2 from the germline V gene are MNHNS and SASEGT. V was pared by 8 bases and J by 7 bases, with 15 bases between. This CDR3 region has 13 residues. CDR3 loop: CASVLGQEQPQHF. The CDR3 DNA reads TGTGCCAGCGTTCTAGGACAAGAACAGCCCCAGCATTTT.

The table lists this clonotype with many counts. The gene calls are TRBV2 and TRBJ1-4, with D maybe TRBD1 (6 bases). The length of the CDR3 is 14 residues. The V end lost 8 bases, the J end lost 8 bases, and 18 bases lay between the germline ends. Germline V lookup: CDR1 SNHLY, CDR2 FYNNEI. Written as DNA, the CDR3 is TGTGCCAGCGAGATTCAGGGGTCTCAGGAAAAACTGTTTTTT. Its protein product is CASEIQGSQEKLFF. Full variable domain (remainder filled in from reference TRBV2 and TRBJ1-4): EPEVTQTPSHQVTQMGQEVILRCVPISNHLYFYWYRQILGQKVEFLVSFYNNEISEKSEIFDDQFSVERPDGSNFTLKIRSTKLEDSAMYFCASEIQGSQEKLFFGSGTQLSVL.

This chain joins TRBV12-3 or TRBV12-4 and TRBJ2-1; perhaps TRBD2 as D (6 bases). Trimming pared 1 base from V and 8 bases from J, leaving 15 bases between. The CDR3 has 15 residues. CDR3 sequence reads: CASSLGGVGEYEQFF. CDR3 nucleotides: TGTGCCAGCAGTTTAGGGGGGGTTGGAGAGTATGAGCAGTTCTTC.

This clonotype was found many times. The V and J genes are TRBV20-1 and TRBJ2-5; D unclear. The CDR3 runs to 15 residues. Germline V gene data show CDR1 as DFQATT and CDR2 as SNEGSKA (reference sequence). With 4 bases removed from V and 0 bases from J, the gap between germline ends came to 15 bases. The CDR3 here is CSAIEPGRYQETQYF. In nucleotides, the CDR3 is TGCAGTGCTATAGAGCCGGGCAGGTACCAAGAGACCCAGTACTTC.

This clonotype was seen a few times. The V call is TRBV4-1, the J call TRBJ2-3, with 7 bases that match TRBD2. Unmatched junction bases numbered 10, after V lost 1 base and J lost 3 bases. Germline assignment: CDR1 MGHRA and CDR2 YSYEKL. The CDR3 has 17 amino acids. The CDR3 region has the DNA TGCGCCAGCAGCCAAGGATTGGGAGGGGTAGTGACAGATACGCAGTATTTT. Protein sequence: CASSQGLGGVVTDTQYF.

This clonotype was counted many times. The rearrangement links TRBV12-3 or TRBV12-4 to TRBJ1-2; D is undetermined. Trimming took 9 bases from V and 1 from J, leaving 12 bases between them. This CDR3 is 13 amino acids long. For the CDR3, the DNA is TGTGCCAGTACTATCACGGTTAACTATGGCTACACCTTC. This translates into CASTITVNYGYTF.

The chain links TRBV18 to TRBJ1-3; a possible D gene is TRBD1 (5 bases). The CDR3 runs 15 residues. Trimming removed 2 bases from V and 2 bases from J, with 10 bases in between. In germline, CDR1 is KGHSH, CDR2 LQKENI. CDR3 sequence: CASSPFGGAGNTIYF. CDR3 DNA sequence: TGTGCCAGCTCACCATTCGGAGGGGCTGGAAACACCATATATTTT.

This rearrangement joins TRBV2 to TRBJ1-4; D perhaps matches TRBD1 (5 bases). This CDR3 spans 15 amino acids. The germline gives CDR1 SNHLY, CDR2 FYNNEI. V lost 6 bases and J lost 5, with 16 bases in between. The CDR3 is CASRSPGPLNEKLFF. In DNA form, the CDR3 reads TGTGCCAGCAGGTCTCCGGGACCTTTGAATGAAAAACTGTTTTTT.

This chain joins TRBV2 and TRBJ1-2, with D possibly TRBD1 on 5 matching bases. The CDR3 has 14 amino acids. Germline values: CDR1 SNHLY, CDR2 FYNNEI. V gave up 6 bases and J gave up 8 bases, with 19 bases separating them. In nucleotides, the CDR3 is TGTGCCAGCAGCTTACGCCAGGGTCTCGGGGGCTACACCTTC. This codes for CASSLRQGLGGYTF.

The chain has TRBV11-3 and TRBJ2-1; no reliable D call. The germline V and J ends were trimmed by 1 base and 5 bases, with 9 bases remaining between them. Germline-derived CDR1 and CDR2 are SGHNT and YENEEA. The CDR3 consists of 14 residues. This CDR3 is CASSLGSKDNEQFF. DNA of the CDR3: TGTGCCAGCAGCTTAGGTAGTAAGGACAATGAGCAGTTCTTC.

The chain links TRBV6-1 to TRBJ1-2; D is undetermined. V lost 2 bases, J lost 8 bases, and 9 bases lay in between. The CDR3 is made up of 12 amino acids. Per germline, CDR1 MNHNS and CDR2 SASEGT. The DNA of the CDR3 is TGTGCCAGCAGTGAAAATAGGGTCGGCTACACCTTC. This sequence encodes CASSENRVGYTF.

This clonotype was observed many times. The V and J genes are TRBV12-3 or TRBV12-4 and TRBJ2-7; possible D gene TRBD1, 5 bases. Trimming shortened V by 3 bases and J by 2 bases, and 8 bases separated the two germline ends. The CDR3 consists of 13 residues. CDR3 in amino acids: CASSFDRAYEQYF. CDR3 nucleotides: TGTGCCAGCAGTTTCGACAGAGCCTACGAGCAGTACTTC.

This clonotype has at least ten counts. This sequence joins TRBV2 and TRBJ2-3, with D possibly being TRBD1 or TRBD2 (5 bases each). Germline V gene lookup returns CDR1 SNHLY and CDR2 FYNNEI. V was trimmed by 7 bases and J by 2 bases, leaving 13 bases between them. The CDR3 covers 14 residues. CDR3: CASTLGPITDTQYF. The CDR3 DNA follows: TGTGCCAGCACCCTGGGACCGATCACAGATACGCAGTATTTT.

This clonotype has at least ten counts. The chain joins TRBV9 to TRBJ1-4; D uncertain. This CDR3 region has 14 residues. Trimming stripped 7 bases from V and 3 bases from J, with 13 bases between. CDR1 and CDR2 (germline): SGDLS, YYNGEE. In DNA form, the CDR3 reads TGTGCCAGCGGCAAAGAGTGGGCTAATGAAAAACTGTTTTTT. Its protein product is CASGKEWANEKLFF. Full variable domain (rest looked up from reference TRBV9 and TRBJ1-4): DSGVTQTPKHLITATGQRVTLRCSPRSGDLSVYWYQQSLDQGLQFLIQYYNGEERAKGNILERFSAQQFPDLHSELNLSSLELGDSALYFCASGKEWANEKLFFGSGTQLSVL.

This clonotype was observed at least ten times. The chain employs TRBV9 and TRBJ2-1, with D possibly matching TRBD2 (6 bases). CDR3 length: 13 residues. Trimming left V 1 base short and J 12 bases short, with 14 bases between. From germline, CDR1 is SGDLS and CDR2 YYNGEE. The DNA of the CDR3 is TGTGCCAGCAGCGTATTAACTAGCTCGGTGCAGTTCTTC. Encoded protein: CASSVLTSSVQFF.

This clonotype has a count of ten or more. This chain uses TRBV3-1 with TRBJ1-6, with 8 bases lining up with TRBD1. With V trimmed by 1 base and J by 9 bases, 2 bases remained unmatched. Germline V gene lookup returns CDR1 LGHDT and CDR2 YNNKEL (reference sequence). The CDR3 contains 14 residues. CDR3: CASSQAGGSSPLHF. CDR3 nucleotide sequence: TGTGCCAGCAGCCAAGCAGGGGGCAGTTCACCCCTCCACTTT.

This clonotype was recorded at least ten times. The V call is TRBV20-1, the J call TRBJ1-2; D not certain. Germline lookup yields CDR1 DFQATT and CDR2 SNEGSKA (reference sequence). This CDR3 comprises 12 residues. Trimming removed 8 bases from V and 2 bases from J, with 12 bases in between. The CDR3 is CSFEAANYGYTF. CDR3 DNA: TGCAGTTTCGAGGCAGCGAACTATGGCTACACCTTC.

This clonotype was detected many times. V is TRBV5-1 and J is TRBJ2-5; tentative D call: TRBD2 (5 bases). Trimming took off 2 bases at V and 3 bases at J, with 11 bases between the two ends. Per germline, CDR1 SGHRS and CDR2 YFSETQ. The CDR3 runs to 14 residues. The CDR3 bases are TGCGCCAGCAGCTTAGCGGCGGCCAAAGAGACCCAGTACTTC. This sequence encodes CASSLAAAKETQYF.